This is a list of T cell receptor beta chains from one sample in a study of OX40 agonist ivuxolimab in advanced cancers. Generated by immunoSEQ multiplex PCR, the TCRdb table keeps only in-frame clones and is missing some. The sample contains tens of thousands of clones, around 89% of which appear only once. The specimen comprised CD4+ or CD8+ T cells sorted from blood, sampled in a trial of the OX40 agonist ivuxolimab. The source is an adult with an advanced solid tumor such as melanoma, head and neck, liver or kidney cancer. The CDR3 runs from the conserved cysteine through the conserved F or W. The order of the fields is CDR3 DNA, CDR3 protein, D gene, V gene, clone size, J gene. The D gene is left open where the match is weak. Only some rows state a clone size, as once, few, many or a class for expanded clones.

TGTGCCAGCAGTGCTGAACAGGCTGGCATTCAGTACTTC | CASSAEQAGIQYF | NA | TRBV2 | NA | TRBJ2-4
TGCGCCAGCAGCCAAGAAGGGGTAGCAGGGGGTGACTATGGCTACACCTTC | CASSQEGVAGGDYGYTF | TRBD1 | TRBV4-1 | NA | TRBJ1-2
TGTGCCGCCACCTCGCCCCAGCATTTT | CAATSPQHF | NA | TRBV6-1 | NA | TRBJ1-5
TGCGCCAGCGGTGGGACAAGATTATCCCACTATGGCTACACCTTC | CASGGTRLSHYGYTF | NA | TRBV10-1 | NA | TRBJ1-2
TGTGCCAGCAGCCCGGGACCACAAGAGACCCAGTACTTC | CASSPGPQETQYF | NA | TRBV5-4 | NA | TRBJ2-5
TGTGCCAGCAGCCAAGCCCCGGGGAGGTCAGAGACCCAGTACTTC | CASSQAPGRSETQYF | NA | TRBV4-2 | NA | TRBJ2-5
TGTGCCAGCAGCCAAAGAGCCAGCGGGGAGCCCACAGATACGCAGTATTTT | CASSQRASGEPTDTQYF | TRBD2 | TRBV4-2 | few | TRBJ2-3
TGTGCCAGCTCGACTAGACAGGGGGCTGATGAAGCTTTCTTT | CASSTRQGADEAFF | TRBD1 | TRBV18 | NA | TRBJ1-1
TGTGCCAGCAGCGTAGGTCTGGGGAAGGATGGCTACACCTTC | CASSVGLGKDGYTF | NA | TRBV9 | NA | TRBJ1-2
TGTGCCAGTAGTACGACAGGGGCAGGAGAAAAACTGTTTTTT | CASSTTGAGEKLFF | TRBD1 | TRBV19 | NA | TRBJ1-4
TGTGCCAGCTCACAGCGGGAGGGCCGAGAGACCCAGTACTTC | CASSQREGRETQYF | TRBD2 | TRBV18 | NA | TRBJ2-5